This record covers a single T cell receptor beta chain. The antigen is unknown. Assay used: immunoSEQ multiplex PCR; TCRdb lists only in-frame clones, some missing. The table lists about 25,000 clones, about four fifths of them singletons. CDR3 length: 14 amino acids. The V end was cut by 4 bases, the J end by 1 base, with 10 bases between. Germline CDR1 and CDR2: SGHKS and YYEKEE (reference sequence). This sample is part of a study of T cells in narcolepsy. Findings of the study overall: Reportedly, autoreactive clonotypes were serially detected in patients' blood but not controls'.

The sequenced sample was CD45RA- memory CD4+ T cells from PBMCs. This chain uses TRBV5-5 with TRBJ2-3; a weak D match, TRBD1 (6 bases). The clonotype originates from a human donor with narcolepsy. For the CDR3, the DNA is TGTGCCAGCAGCCTACAGGGTCGCACAGATACGCAGTATTTT. It codes for CASSLQGRTDTQYF.